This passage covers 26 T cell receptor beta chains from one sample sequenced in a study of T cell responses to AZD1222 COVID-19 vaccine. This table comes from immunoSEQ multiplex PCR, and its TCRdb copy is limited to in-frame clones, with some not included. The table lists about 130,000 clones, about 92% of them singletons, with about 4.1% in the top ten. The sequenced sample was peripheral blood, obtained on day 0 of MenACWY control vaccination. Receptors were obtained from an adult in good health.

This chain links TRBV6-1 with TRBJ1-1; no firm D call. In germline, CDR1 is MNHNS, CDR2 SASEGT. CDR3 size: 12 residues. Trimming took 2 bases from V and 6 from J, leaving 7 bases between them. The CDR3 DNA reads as TGTGCCAGCAGTGAAAAGAGGGCTGAAGCTTTCTTT. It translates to CASSEKRAEAFF.

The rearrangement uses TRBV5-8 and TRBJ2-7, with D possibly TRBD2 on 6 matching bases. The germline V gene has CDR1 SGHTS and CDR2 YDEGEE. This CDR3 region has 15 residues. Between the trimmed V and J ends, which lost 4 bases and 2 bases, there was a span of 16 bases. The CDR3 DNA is TGTGCCAGCAGCGCCATGGGGGGAATTGCCTACGAGCAGTACTTC. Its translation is CASSAMGGIAYEQYF.

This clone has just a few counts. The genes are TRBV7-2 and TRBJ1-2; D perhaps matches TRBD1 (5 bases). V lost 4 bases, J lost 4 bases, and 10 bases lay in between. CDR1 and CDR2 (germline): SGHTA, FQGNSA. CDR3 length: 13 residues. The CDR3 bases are TGTGCCAGCAGCTCAGGGATGGGCTATGGCTACACCTTC. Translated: CASSSGMGYGYTF.

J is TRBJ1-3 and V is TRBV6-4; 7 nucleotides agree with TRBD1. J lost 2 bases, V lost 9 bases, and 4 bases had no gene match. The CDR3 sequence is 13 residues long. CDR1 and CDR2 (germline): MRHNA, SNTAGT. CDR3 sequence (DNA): TGTGCCAGAGACAGGGTCACTGGAAACACCATATATTTT. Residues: CARDRVTGNTIYF.

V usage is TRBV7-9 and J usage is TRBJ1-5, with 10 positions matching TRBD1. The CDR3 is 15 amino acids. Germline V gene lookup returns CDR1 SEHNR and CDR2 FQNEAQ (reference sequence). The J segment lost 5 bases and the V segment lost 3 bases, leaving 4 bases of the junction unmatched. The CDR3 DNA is TGTGCCAGCAGCTTCGGGACAGGGGATTATCAGCCCCAGCATTTT. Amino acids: CASSFGTGDYQPQHF.

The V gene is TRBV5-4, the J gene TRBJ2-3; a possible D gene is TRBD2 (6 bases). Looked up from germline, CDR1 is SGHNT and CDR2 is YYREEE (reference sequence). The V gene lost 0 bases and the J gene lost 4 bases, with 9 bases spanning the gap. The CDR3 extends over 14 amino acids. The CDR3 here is CASSLVSGADTQYF. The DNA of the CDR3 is TGTGCCAGCAGCTTGGTATCGGGGGCAGATACGCAGTATTTT.

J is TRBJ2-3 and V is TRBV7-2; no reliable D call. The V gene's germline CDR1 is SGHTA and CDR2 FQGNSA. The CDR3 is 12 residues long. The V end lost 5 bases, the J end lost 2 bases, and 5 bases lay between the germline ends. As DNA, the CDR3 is TGTGCCAGCAGCGCATACACAGATACGCAGTATTTT. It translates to CASSAYTDTQYF.

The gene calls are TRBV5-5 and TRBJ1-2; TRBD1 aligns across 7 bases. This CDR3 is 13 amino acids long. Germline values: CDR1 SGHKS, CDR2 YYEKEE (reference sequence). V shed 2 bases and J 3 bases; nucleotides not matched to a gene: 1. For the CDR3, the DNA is TGTGCCAGCAGCTTACAGGGGTACTATGGCTACACCTTC. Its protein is CASSLQGYYGYTF.

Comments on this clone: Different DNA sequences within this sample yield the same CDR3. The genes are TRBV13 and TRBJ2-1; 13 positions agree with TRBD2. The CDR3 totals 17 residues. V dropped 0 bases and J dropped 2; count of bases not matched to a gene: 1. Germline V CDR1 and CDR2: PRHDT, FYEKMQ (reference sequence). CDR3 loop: CASSLGLAGGTYNEQFF. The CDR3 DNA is TGTGCCAGCAGCTTAGGACTAGCGGGGGGGACCTACAATGAGCAGTTCTTC.

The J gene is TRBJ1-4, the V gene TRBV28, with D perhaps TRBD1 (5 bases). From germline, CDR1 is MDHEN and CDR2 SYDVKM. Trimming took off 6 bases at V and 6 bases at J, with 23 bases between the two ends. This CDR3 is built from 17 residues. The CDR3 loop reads CASSLRGVGPADEKLFF. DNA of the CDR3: TGTGCCAGCAGCCTAAGGGGTGTGGGCCCTGCGGATGAAAAACTGTTTTTT. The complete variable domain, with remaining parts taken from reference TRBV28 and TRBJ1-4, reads DVKVTQSSRYLVKRTGEKVFLECVQDMDHENMFWYRQDPGLGLRLIYFSYDVKMKEKGDIPEGYSVSREKKERFSLILESASTNQTSMYLCASSLRGVGPADEKLFFGSGTQLSVL.

The CDR3 protein is CASSLSVPIYEQFF. DNA for the CDR3: TGTGCCAGCAGTTTATCTGTGCCTATTTATGAGCAGTTCTTC. The genes are TRBV27 and TRBJ2-1; D is unresolved. Looked up from germline, CDR1 is MNHEY and CDR2 is SMNVEV (reference sequence). This CDR3 spans 14 amino acids. V was cut by 0 bases and J by 8 bases, with 11 bases left in between.

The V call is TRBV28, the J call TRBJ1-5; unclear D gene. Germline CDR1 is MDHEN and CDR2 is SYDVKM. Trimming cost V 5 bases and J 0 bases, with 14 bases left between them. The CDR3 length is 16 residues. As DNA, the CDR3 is TGTGCCAGCAGTCTACACCGGGGAAATAGCAATCAGCCCCAGCATTTT. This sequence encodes CASSLHRGNSNQPQHF.

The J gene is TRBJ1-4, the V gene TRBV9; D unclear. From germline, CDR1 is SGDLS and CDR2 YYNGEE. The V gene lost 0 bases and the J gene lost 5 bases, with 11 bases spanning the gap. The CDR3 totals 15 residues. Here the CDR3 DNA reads TGTGCCAGCAGCGTAGCTCTGGGAACGAATGAAAAACTGTTTTTT. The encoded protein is CASSVALGTNEKLFF.

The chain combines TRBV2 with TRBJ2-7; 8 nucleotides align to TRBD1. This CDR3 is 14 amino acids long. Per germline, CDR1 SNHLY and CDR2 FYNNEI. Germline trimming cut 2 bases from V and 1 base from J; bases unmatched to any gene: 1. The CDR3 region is CASSETGGSYEQYF. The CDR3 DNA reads TGTGCCAGCAGTGAAACAGGGGGATCCTACGAGCAGTACTTC. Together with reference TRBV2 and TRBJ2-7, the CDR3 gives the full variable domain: EPEVTQTPSHQVTQMGQEVILRCVPISNHLYFYWYRQILGQKVEFLVSFYNNEISEKSEIFDDQFSVERPDGSNFTLKIRSTKLEDSAMYFCASSETGGSYEQYFGPGTRLTVT.

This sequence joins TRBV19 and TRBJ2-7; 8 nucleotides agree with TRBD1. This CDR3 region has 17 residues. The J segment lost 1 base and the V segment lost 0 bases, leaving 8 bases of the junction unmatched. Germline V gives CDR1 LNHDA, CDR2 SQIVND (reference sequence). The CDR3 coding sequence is TGTGCCAGTAGTATAGATAGGGGGACAGGAGAATCCTACGAGCAGTACTTC. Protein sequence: CASSIDRGTGESYEQYF.

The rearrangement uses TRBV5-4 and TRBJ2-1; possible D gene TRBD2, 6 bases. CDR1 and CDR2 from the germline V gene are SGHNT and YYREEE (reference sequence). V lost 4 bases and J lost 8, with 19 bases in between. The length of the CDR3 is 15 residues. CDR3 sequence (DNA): TGTGCCAGCAGCCCGGAGGGGAACCTGGCGGATGAGCAGTTCTTC. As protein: CASSPEGNLADEQFF.

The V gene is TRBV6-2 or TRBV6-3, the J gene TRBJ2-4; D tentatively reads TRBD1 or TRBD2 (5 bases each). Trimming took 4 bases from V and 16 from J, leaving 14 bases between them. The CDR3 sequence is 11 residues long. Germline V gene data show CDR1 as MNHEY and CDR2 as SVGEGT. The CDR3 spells CASSFQGRGYF. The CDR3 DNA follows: TGTGCCAGCAGTTTTCAGGGACGGGGATACTTC.

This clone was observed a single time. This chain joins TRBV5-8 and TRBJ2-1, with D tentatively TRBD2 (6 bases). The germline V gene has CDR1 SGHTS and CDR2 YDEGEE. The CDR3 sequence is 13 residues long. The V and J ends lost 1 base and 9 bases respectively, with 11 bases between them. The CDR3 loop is CASSLRGLGEQFF. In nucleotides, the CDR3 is TGTGCCAGCAGCTTGCGGGGGTTGGGTGAGCAGTTCTTC.

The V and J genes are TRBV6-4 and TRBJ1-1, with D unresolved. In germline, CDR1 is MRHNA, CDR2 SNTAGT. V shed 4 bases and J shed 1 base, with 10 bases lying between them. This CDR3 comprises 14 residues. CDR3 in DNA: TGTGCCAGCAGTGCAGCGGGAGGGAACACTGAAGCTTTCTTT. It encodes CASSAAGGNTEAFF.

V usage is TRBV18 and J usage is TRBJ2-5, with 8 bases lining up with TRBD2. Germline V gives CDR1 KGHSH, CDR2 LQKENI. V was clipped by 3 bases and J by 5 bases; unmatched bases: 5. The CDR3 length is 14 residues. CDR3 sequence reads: CASSPTSAPETQYF. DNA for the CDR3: TGTGCCAGCTCACCGACTAGCGCGCCCGAGACCCAGTACTTC.

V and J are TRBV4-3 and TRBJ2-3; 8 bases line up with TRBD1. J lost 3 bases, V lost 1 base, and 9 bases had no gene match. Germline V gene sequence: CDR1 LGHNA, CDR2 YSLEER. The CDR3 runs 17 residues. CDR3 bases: TGCGCCAGCAGCCAAGGGTTAGGGACAGGTATAACAGATACGCAGTATTTT. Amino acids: CASSQGLGTGITDTQYF.

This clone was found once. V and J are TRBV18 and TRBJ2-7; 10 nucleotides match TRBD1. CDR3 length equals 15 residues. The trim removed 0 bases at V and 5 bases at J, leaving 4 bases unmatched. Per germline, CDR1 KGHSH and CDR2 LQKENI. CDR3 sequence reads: CASSPPGQGFHEQYF. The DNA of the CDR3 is TGTGCCAGCTCACCACCGGGACAGGGGTTCCACGAGCAGTACTTC.

The CDR3 loop reads CASSSGLTPYEQYV. CDR3 nucleotides: TGTGCCAGCAGCTCTGGACTAACCCCCTACGAGCAGTACGTC. This chain uses TRBV5-4 with TRBJ2-7, with D tentatively TRBD2 (6 bases). This CDR3 comprises 14 residues. V was pared by 3 bases and J by 2 bases, with 12 bases between. CDR1 is SGHNT, CDR2 YYREEE, per germline (reference sequence).

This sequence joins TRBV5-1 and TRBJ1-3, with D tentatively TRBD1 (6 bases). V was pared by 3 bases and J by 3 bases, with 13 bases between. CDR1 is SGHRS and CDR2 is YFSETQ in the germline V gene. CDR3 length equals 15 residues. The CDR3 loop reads CASSSRGADGNTIYF. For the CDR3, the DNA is TGCGCCAGCAGCTCCCGGGGGGCTGATGGAAACACCATATATTTT.

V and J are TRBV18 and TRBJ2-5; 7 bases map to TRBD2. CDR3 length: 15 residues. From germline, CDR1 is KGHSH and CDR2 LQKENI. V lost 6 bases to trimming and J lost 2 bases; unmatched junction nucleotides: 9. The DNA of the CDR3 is TGTGCCAGCTCTCTCGACCCGGGGGGACAAGAGACCCAGTACTTC. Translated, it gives CASSLDPGGQETQYF.

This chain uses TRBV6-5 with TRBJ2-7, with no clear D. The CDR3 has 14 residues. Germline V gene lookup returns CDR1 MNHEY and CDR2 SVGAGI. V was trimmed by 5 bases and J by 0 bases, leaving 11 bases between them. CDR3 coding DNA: TGTGCCAGCAGTCGGCTACCGAGCTCCTACGAGCAGTACTTC. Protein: CASSRLPSSYEQYF.